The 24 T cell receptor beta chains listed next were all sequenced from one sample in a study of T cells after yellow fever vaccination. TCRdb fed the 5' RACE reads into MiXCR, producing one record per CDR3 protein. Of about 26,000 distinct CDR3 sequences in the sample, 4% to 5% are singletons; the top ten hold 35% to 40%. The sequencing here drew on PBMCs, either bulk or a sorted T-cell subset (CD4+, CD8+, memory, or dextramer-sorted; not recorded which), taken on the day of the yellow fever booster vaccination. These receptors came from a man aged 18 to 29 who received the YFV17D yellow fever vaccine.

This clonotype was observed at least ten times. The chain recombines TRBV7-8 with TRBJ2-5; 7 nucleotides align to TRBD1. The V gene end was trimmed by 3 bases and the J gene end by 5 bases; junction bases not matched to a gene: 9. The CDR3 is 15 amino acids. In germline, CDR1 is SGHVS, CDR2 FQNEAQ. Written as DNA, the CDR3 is TGTGCCAGCAGCTTTGACAGGGTAGGAGGCGAGACCCAGTACTTC. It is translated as CASSFDRVGGETQYF.

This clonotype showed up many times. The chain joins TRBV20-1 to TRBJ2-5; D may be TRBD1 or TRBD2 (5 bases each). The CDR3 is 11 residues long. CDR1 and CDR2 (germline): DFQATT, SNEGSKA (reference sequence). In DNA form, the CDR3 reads TGCAGCGCCGGGACCCTAGAGACCCAGTACTTC. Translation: CSAGTLETQYF.

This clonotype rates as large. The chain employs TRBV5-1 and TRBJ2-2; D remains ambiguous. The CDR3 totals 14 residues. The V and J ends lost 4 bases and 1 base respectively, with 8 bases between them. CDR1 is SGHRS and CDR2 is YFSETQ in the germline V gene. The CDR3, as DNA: TGCGCCAGCAGCCCAGGAATGAACACCGGGGAGCTGTTTTTT. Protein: CASSPGMNTGELFF.

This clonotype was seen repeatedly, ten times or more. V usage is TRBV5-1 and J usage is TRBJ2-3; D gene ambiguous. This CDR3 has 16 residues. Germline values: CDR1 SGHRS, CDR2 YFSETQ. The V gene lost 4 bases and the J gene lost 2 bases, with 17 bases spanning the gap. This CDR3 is CASSTDPQTYTDTQYF. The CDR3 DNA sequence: TGCGCCAGCAGCACAGACCCCCAGACCTACACAGATACGCAGTATTTT.

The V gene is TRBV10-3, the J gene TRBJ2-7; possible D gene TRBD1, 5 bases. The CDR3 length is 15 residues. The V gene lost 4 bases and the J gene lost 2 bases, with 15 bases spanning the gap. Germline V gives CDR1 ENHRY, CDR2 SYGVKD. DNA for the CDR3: TGTGCCATCAGTGCAGGCCAGGGCGACACCTACGAGCAGTACTTC. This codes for CAISAGQGDTYEQYF.

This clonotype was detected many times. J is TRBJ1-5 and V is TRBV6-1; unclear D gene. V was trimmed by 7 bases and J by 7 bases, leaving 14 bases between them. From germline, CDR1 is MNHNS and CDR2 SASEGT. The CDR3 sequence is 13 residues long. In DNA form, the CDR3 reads TGTGCCAGCACTTACCAGGAAGACCAGCCCCAGCATTTT. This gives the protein CASTYQEDQPQHF.

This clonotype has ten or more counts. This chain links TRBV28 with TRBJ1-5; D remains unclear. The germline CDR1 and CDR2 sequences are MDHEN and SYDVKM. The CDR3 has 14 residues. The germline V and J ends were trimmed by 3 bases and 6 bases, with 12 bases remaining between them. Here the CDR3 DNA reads TGTGCCAGCAGTTTGCCCCACGTCGGTCAGCCCCAGCATTTT. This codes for CASSLPHVGQPQHF.

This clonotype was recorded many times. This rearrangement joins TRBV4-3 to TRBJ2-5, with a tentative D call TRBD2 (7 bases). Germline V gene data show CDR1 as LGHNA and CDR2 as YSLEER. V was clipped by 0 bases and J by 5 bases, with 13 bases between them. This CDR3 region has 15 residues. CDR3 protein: CASSQEWGGSETQYF. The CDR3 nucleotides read TGCGCCAGCAGCCAAGAATGGGGGGGCTCGGAGACCCAGTACTTC.

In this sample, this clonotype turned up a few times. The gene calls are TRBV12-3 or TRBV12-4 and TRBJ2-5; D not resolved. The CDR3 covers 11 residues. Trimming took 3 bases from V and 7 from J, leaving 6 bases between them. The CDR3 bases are TGTGCCAGCAGTTTGAGAAGGACCCAGTACTTC. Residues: CASSLRRTQYF.

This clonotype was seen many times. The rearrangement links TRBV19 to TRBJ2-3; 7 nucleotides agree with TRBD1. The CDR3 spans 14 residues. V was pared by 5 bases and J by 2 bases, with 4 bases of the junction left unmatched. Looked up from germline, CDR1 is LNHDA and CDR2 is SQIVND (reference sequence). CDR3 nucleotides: TGTGCCAGTAGTCGAGGGACAGACACAGATACGCAGTATTTT. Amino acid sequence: CASSRGTDTDTQYF.

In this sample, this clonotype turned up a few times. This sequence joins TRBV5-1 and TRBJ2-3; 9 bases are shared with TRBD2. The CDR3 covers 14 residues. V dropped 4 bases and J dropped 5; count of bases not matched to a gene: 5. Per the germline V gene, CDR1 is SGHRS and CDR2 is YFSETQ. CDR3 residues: CASSRSGGQDTQYF. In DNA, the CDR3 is TGCGCCAGCAGCCGCAGCGGGGGGCAAGATACGCAGTATTTT.

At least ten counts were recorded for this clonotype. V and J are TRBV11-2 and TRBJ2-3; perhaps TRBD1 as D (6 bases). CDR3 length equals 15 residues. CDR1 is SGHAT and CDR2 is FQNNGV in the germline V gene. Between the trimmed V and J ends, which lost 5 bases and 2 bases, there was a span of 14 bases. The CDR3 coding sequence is TGTGCCAGCAGCAGATTAGGGGGTGCCACAGATACGCAGTATTTT. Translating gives CASSRLGGATDTQYF.

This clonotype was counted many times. CDR3 in DNA: TGCGCCAGCAGCTTGGAACAGGGTATCAGCGAGCAGTACTTC. Its protein is CASSLEQGISEQYF. V gene TRBV5-1 combines with J gene TRBJ2-7, with D possibly being TRBD1 (6 bases). CDR3 length: 14 amino acids. Germline V lookup: CDR1 SGHRS, CDR2 YFSETQ. The V end lost 0 bases, the J end lost 6 bases, and 13 bases lay between the germline ends.

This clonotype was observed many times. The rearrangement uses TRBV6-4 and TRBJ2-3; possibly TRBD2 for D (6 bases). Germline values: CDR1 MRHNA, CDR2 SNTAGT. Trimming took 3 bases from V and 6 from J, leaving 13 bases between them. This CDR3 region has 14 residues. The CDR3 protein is CASSEARGMDTQYF. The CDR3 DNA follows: TGTGCCAGCAGTGAGGCCCGGGGGATGGATACGCAGTATTTT.

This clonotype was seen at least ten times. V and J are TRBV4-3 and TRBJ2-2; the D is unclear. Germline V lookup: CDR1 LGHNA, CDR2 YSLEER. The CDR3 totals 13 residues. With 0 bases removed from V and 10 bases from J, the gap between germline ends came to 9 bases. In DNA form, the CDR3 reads TGCGCCAGCAGCCAAGAGGGCGCTGCGGAGCTGTTTTTT. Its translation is CASSQEGAAELFF.

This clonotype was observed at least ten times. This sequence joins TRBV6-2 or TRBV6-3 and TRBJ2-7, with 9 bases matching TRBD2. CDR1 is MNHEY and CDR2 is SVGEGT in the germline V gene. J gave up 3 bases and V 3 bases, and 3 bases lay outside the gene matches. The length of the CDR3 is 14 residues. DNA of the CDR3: TGTGCCAGCAGTTATCATAGCGGGGGCTACGAGCAGTACGTC. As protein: CASSYHSGGYEQYV.

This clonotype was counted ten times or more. This CDR3 reads CASRPGQGFRELFF. The CDR3 region has the DNA TGTGCCAGCAGGCCGGGACAGGGGTTCCGGGAGCTGTTTTTT. The chain combines TRBV12-3 or TRBV12-4 with TRBJ2-2; 10 bases agree with TRBD1. Trimming removed 6 bases from V and 9 bases from J; junction bases left unmatched: 7. The length of the CDR3 is 14 residues.

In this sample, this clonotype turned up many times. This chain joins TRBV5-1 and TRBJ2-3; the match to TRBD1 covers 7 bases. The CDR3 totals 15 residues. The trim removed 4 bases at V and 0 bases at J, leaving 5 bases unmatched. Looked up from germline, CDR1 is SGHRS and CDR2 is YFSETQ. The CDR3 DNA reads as TGCGCCAGCAGCCGACAGGGAAGTAGCACAGATACGCAGTATTTT. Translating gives CASSRQGSSTDTQYF.

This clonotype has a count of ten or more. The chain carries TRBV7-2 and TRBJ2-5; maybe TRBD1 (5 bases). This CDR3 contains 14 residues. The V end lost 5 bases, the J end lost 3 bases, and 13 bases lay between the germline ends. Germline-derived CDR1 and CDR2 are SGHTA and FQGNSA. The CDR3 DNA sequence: TGTGCCAGCAGCACCCGACAGTACGAAGAGACCCAGTACTTC. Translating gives CASSTRQYEETQYF. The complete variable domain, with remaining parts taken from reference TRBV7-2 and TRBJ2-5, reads GAGVSQSPSNKVTEKGKDVELRCDPISGHTALYWYRQSLGQGLEFLIYFQGNSAPDKSGLPSDRFSAERTGGSVSTLTIQRTQQEDSAVYLCASSTRQYEETQYFGPGTRLLVL.

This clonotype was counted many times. CDR3 sequence: CASSQDLGQPQHF. In DNA form, the CDR3 reads TGTGCCAGCAGCCAAGATTTGGGTCAGCCCCAGCATTTT. The chain employs TRBV3-1 and TRBJ1-5; no firm D call. Germline V gives CDR1 LGHDT, CDR2 YNNKEL (reference sequence). V lost 0 bases and J lost 6, with 6 bases in between. The CDR3 runs to 13 residues.

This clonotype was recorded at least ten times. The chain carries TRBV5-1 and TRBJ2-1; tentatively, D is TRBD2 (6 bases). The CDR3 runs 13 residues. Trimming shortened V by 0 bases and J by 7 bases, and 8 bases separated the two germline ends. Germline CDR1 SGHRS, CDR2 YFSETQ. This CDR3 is CASSLAGGNEQFF. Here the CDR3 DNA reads TGCGCCAGCAGCTTGGCCGGGGGAAATGAGCAGTTCTTC.

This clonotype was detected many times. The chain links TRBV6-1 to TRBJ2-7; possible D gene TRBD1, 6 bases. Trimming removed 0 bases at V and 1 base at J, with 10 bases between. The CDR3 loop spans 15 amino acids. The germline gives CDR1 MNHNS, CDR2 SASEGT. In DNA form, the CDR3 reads TGTGCCAGCAGTGAAGCTCCGACAGGTTCCTACGAGCAGTACTTC. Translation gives CASSEAPTGSYEQYF.

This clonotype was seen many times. CDR3 DNA sequence: TGTGCCAGCAGCCAAGCGGGACTAGCCCCCACAGATACGCAGTATTTT. This sequence encodes CASSQAGLAPTDTQYF. This chain links TRBV4-2 with TRBJ2-3; 9 bases align to TRBD2. With 1 base clipped from V and 2 bases from J, the junction kept 4 bases outside the gene matches. Germline loops: CDR1 LGHNA, CDR2 YNFKEQ. This CDR3 contains 16 residues.

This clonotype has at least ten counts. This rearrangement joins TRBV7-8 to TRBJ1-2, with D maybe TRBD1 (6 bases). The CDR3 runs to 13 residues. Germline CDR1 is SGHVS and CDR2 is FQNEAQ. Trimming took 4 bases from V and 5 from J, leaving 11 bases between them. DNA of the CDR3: TGTGCCAGCAGCTCGACAGGAGCGTATGGCTACACCTTC. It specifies CASSSTGAYGYTF.